This TCR beta chain was sequenced in a study of cytomegalovirus exposure and HLA in healthy donors. Study-wide context: Unique TCR beta sequences numbering approximately 120 million came from some 200 million T cells in an earlier analysis.

The PCR ran on 60 Vbeta and 13 Jbeta primers. The method was immunoSEQ multiplex PCR; TCRdb's version includes in-frame clones alone and lacks a portion of them. The sample has 100,000 to 150,000 clones; about 79% are singletons. In regard to this clone: Its antigen remains unidentified.

Germline values: CDR1 SGHRS, CDR2 YFSETQ. The CDR3 runs 13 residues. Germline trimming cut 2 bases from V and 7 bases from J; bases unmatched to any gene: 1. Findings and limits, study-wide: Some V segments, including TRBV6-2 and TRBV6-3, were excluded as indistinguishable.

Sample: PBMCs. This TCR was sampled from a woman in her 50s in good health and CMV-seronegative. The chain has TRBV5-1 and TRBJ1-5; 9 nucleotides align to TRBD1. This CDR3 is CASSLDRGQPQHF. Here the CDR3 DNA reads TGCGCCAGCAGCTTAGACAGGGGGCAGCCCCAGCATTTT. Based on the CDR3 plus reference TRBV5-1 and TRBJ1-5, the full variable domain is KAGVTQTPRYLIKTRGQQVTLSCSPISGHRSVSWYQQTPGQGLQFLFEYFSETQRNKGNFPGRFSGRQFSNSRSEMNVSTLELGDSALYLCASSLDRGQPQHFGDGTRLSIL.